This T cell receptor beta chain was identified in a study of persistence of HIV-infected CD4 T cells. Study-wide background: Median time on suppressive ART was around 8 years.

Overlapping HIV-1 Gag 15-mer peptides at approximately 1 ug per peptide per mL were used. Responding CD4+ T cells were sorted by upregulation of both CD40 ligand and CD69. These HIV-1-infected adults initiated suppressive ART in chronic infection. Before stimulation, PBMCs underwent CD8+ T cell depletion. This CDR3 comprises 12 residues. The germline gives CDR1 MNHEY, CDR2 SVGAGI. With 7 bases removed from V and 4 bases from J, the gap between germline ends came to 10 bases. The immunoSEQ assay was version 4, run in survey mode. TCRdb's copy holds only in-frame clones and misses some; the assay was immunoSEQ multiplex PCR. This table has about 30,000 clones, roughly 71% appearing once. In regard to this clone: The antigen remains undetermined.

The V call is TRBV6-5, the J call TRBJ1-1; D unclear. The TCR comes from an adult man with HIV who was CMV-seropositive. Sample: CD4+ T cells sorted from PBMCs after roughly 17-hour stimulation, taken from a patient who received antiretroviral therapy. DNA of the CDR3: TGTGCCAGCAAGATCGGGGTCACTGAAGCTTTCTTT. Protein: CASKIGVTEAFF.